This T cell receptor beta chain was captured in a study of shared T cell receptors in the human thymus (dated by TCRdb to the early 2020s). Background for the entire study: The study examined how self-reactive, shared T-cell receptor alpha chains are generated in the human thymus.

Library method: the immunoSEQ multiplex PCR assay. TCRdb limited this immuneACCESS table to in-frame rearrangements with V and J called. A share of clones is missing; checked studies link under half to unresolved V genes, and the rest is unexplained. This sample holds 500,000 to 750,000 clones; approximately 90% were observed only once. The ten largest clones represent around 0.0099% of the sample. The CDR3, from cysteine to phenylalanine, totals 15 residues. The retained sequence is limited to the CDR3, 45 bases, with the frame set at the first base. Taken from the germline V gene (reference sequence), the CDR1 and CDR2 loops are GTSNPN and SVGIG. V loses 2 bases of germline sequence and J loses 5 bases, and the interval between the two ends is 18 bases. This clone was seen only once. Its antigen target is currently unknown. No much larger clonotype is one base removed from it; base qualities were not supplied.

This sample also appeared in a second study, on human thymus T cells. Drawing on the second study: In Finland, the donors were immunologically healthy infants who were having open corrective cardiac surgery for congenital heart defects. Thymus tissue was obtained as surgical resects removed during corrective cardiac surgery. V and J gene segment usage appeared biased in both thymic and peripheral blood repertoires. According to the related research, thymic TCR repertoires were highly overlapping among unrelated individuals. TCR alpha and beta repertoires from seven to nine infant thymus samples and a few related peripheral blood samples were characterized in the study. The cohort included about 6 male and a couple of female infants, with donor ages spanning 7 to 244 days. Thymocytes were released mechanically from tissue and stored at -70 °C as pellets of roughly 9.5-32 million cells. A QIAsymphony instrument was used to extract genomic DNA from frozen cell pellets. Using the immunoSEQ multiplex PCR assay, the TCRB and TCRAD loci were amplified from a standardized quantity of quality-controlled genomic DNA. Amplicons spanned the V(D)J region at a length sufficient to cover the CDR3 and identify V and J genes. The amplicons were sequenced on an Illumina platform via the commercial immunoSEQ service. Corrections for primer bias and sequencing errors followed previously described methods, while TCRAD and TCRB definitions were based on the IMGT database. Analysis of the repertoires was done with immunoSEQ Analyzer 3.0 and VDJTools and included basic statistics, V/J segment usage, diversity estimates, rarefaction and pairwise overlap. Chao1, ChaoE, Efron-Thisted, Shannon and inverse Simpson indices were used to estimate diversity, which was also estimated on datasets down-sampled to the smallest sample. For repertoire overlap, CDR3 nucleotide sequence, V gene and J gene had to match strictly, and clustering was done by Jaccard-based multidimensional scaling. Thymus samples yielded on average approximately 800,000 unique TCRB clonotypes, compared with 70,000 to 85,000 from blood samples.

The V and J segments used are TRBV30 and TRBJ1-1; the D region possibly corresponds to TRBD1 (5 bases align). This receptor was identified in a boy younger than two with a congenital heart defect. Donor details come from another sample of the same person, matched by shared clones. Material for sequencing was thymocytes. This receptor carries the CDR3 CAWSPPRTQITEAFF. The DNA is as follows: TGTGCCTGGAGTCCCCCCCGGACACAAATTACTGAAGCTTTCTTT. The CDR3, completed at both ends by the reference TRBV30 and TRBJ1-1 genes, gives the full variable domain SQTIHQWPATLVQPVGSPLSLECTVEGTSNPNLYWYRQAAGRGLQLLFYSVGIGQISSEVPQNLSASRPQDRQFILSSKKLLLSDSGFYLCAWSPPRTQITEAFFGQGTRLTVV.